What follows describes a single T cell receptor beta chain. The data were taken from a study of blood T cell repertoires in COVID-19. For the study at large: Donors in the United States, Italy and Spain gave samples during acute or convalescent COVID-19.

Sequenced by immunoSEQ multiplex PCR; TCRdb stores in-frame clones only, minus some. Of some 150,000 clones in the sample, roughly 85% were seen once. Germline V gene lookup returns CDR1 SGHTA and CDR2 FQGTGA. CDR3 length: 12 amino acids. V was trimmed by 6 bases and J by 4 bases, leaving 10 bases between them. The sequenced material came from peripheral blood. The V call is TRBV7-3, the J call TRBJ2-7, with D unclear. The clonotype comes from a man aged 45-65 years with acute or convalescent COVID-19. CDR3 in amino acids: CASSRDGYEQYF. The DNA for the CDR3 is TGTGCCAGCAGTAGAGATGGTTACGAGCAGTACTTC.